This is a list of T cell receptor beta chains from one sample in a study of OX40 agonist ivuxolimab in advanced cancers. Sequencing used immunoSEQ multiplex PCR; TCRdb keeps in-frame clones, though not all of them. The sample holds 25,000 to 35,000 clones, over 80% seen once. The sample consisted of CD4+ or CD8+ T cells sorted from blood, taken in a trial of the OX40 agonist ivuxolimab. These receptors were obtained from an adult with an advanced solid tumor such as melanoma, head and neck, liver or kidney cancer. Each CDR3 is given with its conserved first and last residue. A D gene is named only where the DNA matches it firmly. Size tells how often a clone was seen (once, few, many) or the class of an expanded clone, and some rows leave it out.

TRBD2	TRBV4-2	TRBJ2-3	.	CASSQSLLAGTTDTQYF	TGTGCCAGCAGCCAAAGCCTACTAGCGGGGACCACAGATACGCAGTATTTT
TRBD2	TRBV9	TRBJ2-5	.	CASSVEEASGGETQYF	TGTGCCAGCAGCGTAGAGGAGGCTAGCGGGGGGGAGACCCAGTACTTC
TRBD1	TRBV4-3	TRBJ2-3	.	CASSQGTGNTQYF	TGCGCCAGCAGCCAAGGGACAGGGAATACGCAGTATTTT
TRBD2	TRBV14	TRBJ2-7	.	CASSQERGAHLDEQYF	TGTGCCAGCAGCCAAGAGCGGGGGGCCCACTTGGACGAGCAGTACTTC
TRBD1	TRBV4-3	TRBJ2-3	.	CASSQETGGPPDTQYF	TGCGCCAGCAGCCAAGAGACAGGGGGCCCCCCAGATACGCAGTATTTT
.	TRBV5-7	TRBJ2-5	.	CASSSKRVGETQYF	TGTGCCAGCAGCTCGAAAAGGGTAGGCGAGACCCAGTACTTC
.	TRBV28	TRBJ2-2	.	CASSWGQGITGELFF	TGTGCCAGCAGTTGGGGTCAGGGGATCACCGGGGAGCTGTTTTTT
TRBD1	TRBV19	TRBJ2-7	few	CASSTGTGGYEQYF	TGTGCCAGTAGCACCGGGACAGGGGGCTACGAGCAGTACTTC
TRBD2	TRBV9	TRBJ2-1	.	CASSPEGRGGQNEQFF	TGTGCCAGCAGCCCGGAAGGGCGGGGGGGCCAAAATGAGCAGTTCTTC
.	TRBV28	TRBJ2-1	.	CASVGGGTYNEQFF	TGTGCCAGCGTCGGGGGTGGGACCTACAATGAGCAGTTCTTC
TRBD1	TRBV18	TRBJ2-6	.	CASSPPPGGPPGANVLTF	TGTGCCAGCTCACCACCGCCAGGGGGTCCGCCTGGGGCCAACGTCCTGACTTTC
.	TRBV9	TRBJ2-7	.	CASSPSGGAISYEQYF	TGTGCCAGCAGCCCCAGTGGGGGGGCGATATCCTACGAGCAGTACTTC
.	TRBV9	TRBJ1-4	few	CASSPGTLWTNEKLFF	TGTGCCAGCAGCCCCGGCACCCTATGGACTAATGAAAAACTGTTTTTT
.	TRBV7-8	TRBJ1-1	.	CASSQGSGGSFAEAFF	TGTGCCAGCAGCCAAGGGTCCGGGGGCAGCTTCGCTGAAGCTTTCTTT
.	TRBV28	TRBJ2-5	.	CASSLSETQYF	TGTGCCAGCAGTTTAAGTGAGACCCAGTACTTC
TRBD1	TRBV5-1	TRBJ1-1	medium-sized	CASSVYRGKDTEAFF	TGCGCCAGCAGCGTTTACAGGGGAAAGGACACTGAAGCTTTCTTT
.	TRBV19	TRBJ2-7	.	CASSNLGGDNF	TGTGCCAGTAGTAACCTAGGAGGGGACAACTTC